This is a list of T cell receptor beta chains from one sample in a study of regulatory T cells in long-lasting Graves disease. MiXCR, run by TCRdb on the multiplex PCR reads, gives a single entry per CDR3 protein. The repertoire holds approximately 400,000 distinct CDR3 sequences, roughly 15% seen once, with 22% in the top ten. The material was peripheral blood mononuclear cells (PBMCs), obtained at new diagnosis, from a patient treated with antithyroid drugs. These receptor sequences come from a female donor with Graves disease. The conserved cysteine and the conserved F or W are not part of the CDR3 here.

V: TRBV24-1; length: 10; CDR3: ATSGEGDTQY
V: TRBV7-2; length: 13; CDR3: ASSSTTGVGQPQH
V: TRBV6-1; length: 14; CDR3: ASSDPPFSGIGEQY
V: TRBV20-1; length: 15; CDR3: SARGFSAGPNTGELF
V: TRBV18; length: 12; CDR3: ASSPPSGGTEAF
V: TRBV5-1; length: 14; CDR3: ASSLGTASGTYEQY
V: TRBV29-1; length: 10; CDR3: SVAQGDYGYT
V: TRBV6-1; length: 13; CDR3: ASDSGTGYNSPLH
V: TRBV29-1; length: 12; CDR3: SVVASGRSREQF
V: TRBV12-3/TRBV12-4; length: 15; CDR3: ASSPGAVQGLNQPQH
V: TRBV30; length: 10; CDR3: AWSGTVAEQF
V: TRBV10-3; length: 12; CDR3: AISESGQTYGYT
V: TRBV19; length: 13; CDR3: ASSIFTANTGELF
V: TRBV12-3/TRBV12-4; length: 12; CDR3: ASSLGRGNQPQH
V: TRBV19; length: 12; CDR3: ASSNTGVYTEAF
V: TRBV10-3; length: 13; CDR3: AISESTGQNSPLH
V: TRBV6-1; length: 13; CDR3: ASRTGQRNNSPLH
V: TRBV27; length: 11; CDR3: ASSRTGLDGYT
V: TRBV2; length: 12; CDR3: ASLVLAGTDTQY
V: TRBV30; length: 12; CDR3: AWSQGQINTEAF
V: TRBV6-2/TRBV6-3; length: 12; CDR3: ASSEADGGTEAF
V: TRBV6-5; length: 13; CDR3: ASSYDGTAFYEQY
V: TRBV27; length: 14; CDR3: ASSPLVEALNTEAF
V: TRBV19; length: 12; CDR3: ASSLETGSQPQH
V: TRBV2; length: 17; CDR3: ASSTWDNAEGGNTGELF
V: TRBV12-3/TRBV12-4; length: 10; CDR3: ASSPFGYEQY
V: TRBV2; length: 14; CDR3: ASSVSGGVSNQPQH
V: TRBV19; length: 12; CDR3: ASSILSVAGELF
V: TRBV20-1; length: 12; CDR3: SARPGTGVGEQY
V: TRBV11-1; length: 12; CDR3: ASSLGLQGHGYT
V: TRBV3-1; length: 15; CDR3: ASSPHLGQGAGNEQF
V: TRBV12-3/TRBV12-4; length: 11; CDR3: ASIGPTTSGYT
V: TRBV6-1; length: 15; CDR3: ASSRSGPATFYNEQF
V: TRBV9; length: 14; CDR3: ASSVEGTANFYEQY
V: TRBV12-3/TRBV12-4; length: 14; CDR3: ASSVIKRDRTYGYT
V: TRBV13; length: 11; CDR3: ASSRVGYNEQF